This TCR beta chain emerged from a study of T cells after yellow fever vaccination. Study summary: Fractions containing few cells were prepared with SMART-Seq v4 Ultra Low Input.

This clonotype was seen only a few times. J gave up 5 bases and V 7 bases, and 15 bases lay outside the gene matches. This CDR3 is 15 amino acids long. Germline CDR1 GTSNPN, CDR2 SVGIG (reference sequence). TCRdb recomputed calls from the 5' RACE reads with MiXCR, one row per CDR3 protein. The sample has 300,000 to 450,000 distinct CDR3 sequences, around 6.5% seen once. V gene TRBV30 combines with J gene TRBJ2-3; 7 bases map to TRBD1. This receptor was taken from a man aged 25 to 45 who received the YFV17D yellow fever vaccine. The input for sequencing was PBMCs, taken 5 days after the yellow fever booster vaccination. The CDR3 here is CAFHSPDRVIDTQYF. DNA of the CDR3: TGTGCCTTCCACTCCCCCGACAGGGTCATAGATACGCAGTATTTT.